This is a list of T cell receptor beta chains from one sample in a study of radiotherapy plus CTLA-4 blockade in lung cancer. Libraries were prepared by immunoSEQ multiplex PCR; TCRdb keeps only in-frame clonotypes and omits some of them. The sample carries roughly 75,000 clones, around 78% recorded once. Sequenced here: peripheral blood, sampled from a patient treated with radiotherapy plus ipilimumab. The receptor source for this set is a human donor with non-small cell lung cancer whose response to radiotherapy plus ipilimumab could not be evaluated. Some clones in this sample may be carry-over from other donors' samples. The CDR3 runs from the conserved cysteine through the conserved F or W. D genes are given only for firm matches. Not all rows give a size; the values are once, few, many and, for expanded clones, a class.

TRBV5-6	TRBD2	-	TRBJ2-3	TGTGCCAGCAGCTTGCACGGGGGGAGCACAGATACGCAGTATTTT	CASSLHGGSTDTQYF
TRBV28	-	once	TRBJ1-6	TGTGCCAGTCATACCGGGGGAGCTAATTCACCCCTCCACTTT	CASHTGGANSPLHF
TRBV5-1	-	-	TRBJ2-5	TGCGCCAGCAGCTTGGCCGGGGCAGGGGTGAGAGAGACCCAGTACTTC	CASSLAGAGVRETQYF
TRBV10-3	TRBD1	-	TRBJ1-1	TGTGCCATCAGTGAGTCGTTTTCCGGGACAGGGGAGAACACTGAAGCTTTCTTT	CAISESFSGTGENTEAFF
TRBV28	-	-	TRBJ1-2	TGTGCCAGCAGTTTATCTCTACCAGGGGACTATGGCTACACCTTC	CASSLSLPGDYGYTF
TRBV9	TRBD1	-	TRBJ2-7	TGTGCCAGCAGCCCCGGGACAGTATACGAGCAGTACTTC	CASSPGTVYEQYF
TRBV10-3	TRBD1	few	TRBJ1-1	TGTGCCACCGGGGACAGGCAGAAGAACACTGAAGCTTTCTTT	CATGDRQKNTEAFF
TRBV5-5	TRBD1	-	TRBJ1-1	TGTGCCAGCAGCCGTCTCGGGGACAGGGCTTTGAACACTGAAGCTTTCTTT	CASSRLGDRALNTEAFF
TRBV15	TRBD2	-	TRBJ2-5	TGTGCCACCAGCACGACTAGCGGGGGGAACCAAGAGACCCAGTACTTC	CATSTTSGGNQETQYF
TRBV4-3	-	-	TRBJ1-1	TGCGCCAGCAGCCAAGATCAGATGGCCTGGGGAGGGAACACTGAAGCTTTCTTT	CASSQDQMAWGGNTEAFF
TRBV7-2	TRBD2	-	TRBJ2-1	TGTGCCAGCAGCTTATTAGGGCGGGGGGTCGATGAGCAGTTCTTC	CASSLLGRGVDEQFF
TRBV28	TRBD1	-	TRBJ1-2	TGTGCCAGCCAGGGACAGGCAGGCTATGGCTACACCTTC	CASQGQAGYGYTF
TRBV9	-	-	TRBJ2-5	TGTGCCAGCAGCGTAGCCCCTCAAGAGACCCAGTACTTC	CASSVAPQETQYF
TRBV9	-	-	TRBJ2-3	TGTGCCAGCAGCTACAGCGGGCGCACAGATACGCAGTATTTT	CASSYSGRTDTQYF
TRBV27	TRBD2	once	TRBJ2-7	TGTGCCAGCAGACCTAGCGGGGGGAGCGAGCAGTACTTC	CASRPSGGSEQYF
TRBV5-8	TRBD2	-	TRBJ2-1	TGTGCCAGCAGCCCCGGGACTAGCGGTTACAATGAGCAGTTCTTC	CASSPGTSGYNEQFF
TRBV28	TRBD1	-	TRBJ1-2	TGTGCCAGCAGTTACCCCGGGACAGGGGTTAACAGCTACACCTTC	CASSYPGTGVNSYTF
TRBV10-2	-	-	TRBJ1-1	TGCGCCACCCAGGGTTGGGGCACTGAAGCTTTCTTT	CATQGWGTEAFF
TRBV4-1	TRBD1	few	TRBJ1-3	TGCGCCAGCAGACAGGGGGCGCGTGGAAACACCATATATTTT	CASRQGARGNTIYF
TRBV6-4	TRBD1	-	TRBJ1-1	TGTGCCAGCAGTGCCGGGACAGGGGGCGTAGGGACTGAAGCTTTCTTT	CASSAGTGGVGTEAFF
TRBV6-5	TRBD1	-	TRBJ2-2	TGTGCCAGCTACAGGGGTACAGGGAGCACCGGGGAGCTGTTTTTT	CASYRGTGSTGELFF
TRBV19	-	-	TRBJ2-5	TGTGCCAGTAGTAGGACTGCGGGCCTGGGGGGTGAGCAGTACTTC	CASSRTAGLGGEQYF
TRBV28	-	-	TRBJ1-1	TGTGCCAGCAGTTTTTACAGGGTGGGGGTTGGCACTGAAGCTTTCTTT	CASSFYRVGVGTEAFF
TRBV5-1	TRBD1	-	TRBJ2-2	TGCGCCAGCAGTTTACAGGGGATCACCGGGGAGCTGTTTTTT	CASSLQGITGELFF
TRBV18	TRBD2	once	TRBJ2-7	TGTGCCAGCTCACCAGGGGAGGGGAGAGCCTACGAGCAGTACTTC	CASSPGEGRAYEQYF
TRBV6-5	-	-	TRBJ2-1	TGTGCCAGCAGTTATGGGAGTTCTGGCAATGAGCAGTTCTTC	CASSYGSSGNEQFF
TRBV28	-	-	TRBJ1-2	TGTGCCAGCAGTTTCGGGCAGGGTTACTATGGCTACACCTTC	CASSFGQGYYGYTF
TRBV13	TRBD2	few	TRBJ2-1	TGTGCCAGCAGCCCCGAGGGGACTAGCGGCAACAATGAGCAGTTCTTC	CASSPEGTSGNNEQFF
TRBV28	TRBD1	few	TRBJ1-1	TGTGCCAGCAGTTCCAAACCGACAGGGGAAGCTTTCTTT	CASSSKPTGEAFF
TRBV28	-	-	TRBJ1-2	TGTGCCAGCACCCCACGGCGGGGAAACTATGGCTACACCTTC	CASTPRRGNYGYTF
TRBV5-6	TRBD1	-	TRBJ1-2	TGTGCCAGCAGCCCATCCGGGACAGGTGTCTATGGCTACACCTTC	CASSPSGTGVYGYTF
TRBV10-1	-	-	TRBJ2-7	TGCGCCAGCGGCGGGTCCCTCTTCGGATACGAGCAGTACTTC	CASGGSLFGYEQYF
TRBV28	-	-	TRBJ2-7	TGTGCCAGCAGTTTTCAGGGCCGAAGCTCCTACGAGCAGTACTTC	CASSFQGRSSYEQYF
TRBV28	TRBD1	-	TRBJ2-5	TGTGCCAGCAGTTTAAGGACAGGGGAAGAGACCCAGTACTTC	CASSLRTGEETQYF
TRBV5-5	TRBD1	few	TRBJ2-7	TGTGCCAGCAGCTTGGCTCCCGGGACAGGGTCTAACGAGCAGTACTTC	CASSLAPGTGSNEQYF
TRBV11-1	-	few	TRBJ2-5	TGTGCCAGCAGCTTAGCATCTCCGGGACACGGCCAAGAGACCCAGTACTTC	CASSLASPGHGQETQYF